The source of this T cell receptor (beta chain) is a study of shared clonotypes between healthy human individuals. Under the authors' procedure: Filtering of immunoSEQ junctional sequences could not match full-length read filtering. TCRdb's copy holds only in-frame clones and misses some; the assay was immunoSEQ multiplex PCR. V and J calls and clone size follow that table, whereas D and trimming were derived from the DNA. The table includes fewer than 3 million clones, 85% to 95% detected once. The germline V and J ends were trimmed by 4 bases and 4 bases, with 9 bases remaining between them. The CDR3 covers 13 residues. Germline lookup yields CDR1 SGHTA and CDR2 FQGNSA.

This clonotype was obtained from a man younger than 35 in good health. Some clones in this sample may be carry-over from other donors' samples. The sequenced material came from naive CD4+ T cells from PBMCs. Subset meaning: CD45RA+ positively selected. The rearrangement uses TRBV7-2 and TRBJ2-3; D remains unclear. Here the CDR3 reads CASSSMESDTQYF. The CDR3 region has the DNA TGTGCCAGCAGCTCGATGGAGTCAGATACGCAGTATTTT.